This TCR beta chain originates from a study of glioma-infiltrating T cells after dendritic cell vaccination (dated by TCRdb to the mid-2010s). Study-wide context: A cohort of some 15 glioblastoma patients from Phase I and II dendritic cell vaccination trials was included, of whom 9 were newly diagnosed and 6 had recurrent disease. Between the early 2000s and the early 2010s, the patients were given dendritic cell vaccination pulsed with autologous tumor lysate. The vaccine consisted of monocyte-derived dendritic cells cultured approximately seven days with IL-4 and GM-CSF, then pulsed overnight with autologous tumor lysate. Each patient was given three intradermal dendritic cell vaccine injections, spaced two weeks apart, in the arm below the axilla. In glioblastoma patients vaccinated with dendritic cells, deep sequencing of TCR beta CDR3 regions served to measure tumor-infiltrating lymphocyte content and to compare repertoires between tumor and blood. TCR sequencing metrics, including TIL content and tumor-blood repertoire overlap, were correlated with survival after dendritic cell vaccination. General findings and caveats noted by the study authors: After dendritic cell vaccination, a higher estimated pretreatment TIL content predicted longer time to progression and overall survival. The cohort was small and heterogeneous, only a few patients had full blood and tumor sets, and even fewer had initial-recurrent tumor pairs. No direct relationship between TCR clonality and survival was found, suggesting that a diverse polyclonal response may matter. The response model built on TCR overlap across three groups was characterized as speculative, with prospective validation still needed.

About this clone itself: No antigen is known for it. The sample holds no much larger clone one base away, and base qualities are not on file.

Selection of patients required sufficient residual fresh-frozen tumor tissue and over two years of available survival data. None of the glioblastoma patients carried an isocitrate dehydrogenase mutation, although molecular status otherwise varied. PBMC were collected before vaccination, two weeks after the third vaccination, and at tumor progression if tumor progression occurred. Genomic DNA was extracted with the Qiagen DNeasy Blood extraction Kit. Using the immunoSEQ assay, TCRB CDR3 regions were amplified from roughly 1.8 micrograms of genomic DNA, or from all available DNA when less than that was on hand. Multiplex PCR used 60 forward primers for TCR V beta segments and 13 reverse primers for J beta segments. To estimate the number of reads per starting template, synthetic control templates were added to each sample at limiting dilution. Sequencing produced 87 bp reads on the Illumina HiSeq System. Per the source publication's procedure: PCR and sequencing errors were removed by merging closely related sequences with a nearest neighbor algorithm. TCR overlap was defined as the percentage of unique tumor TCR beta sequences that were also found in the peripheral blood of the same patient. The immuneACCESS repertoire file appears here via TCRdb, limited to in-frame rearrangements. These files lack a portion of the clones; in checked studies, under half of the deficit traces to unresolved V genes, and the cause of the others is not known. That table is the source of V, J and clone size, and D and trimming were worked out from the DNA. For this sample the table gives tens of thousands of clones, of which less than 90% were detected only once. Of the sample, 9.5% to 12% is held by the ten largest clones.

Including cysteine and phenylalanine, the CDR3 has 17 amino acids. Just the 51-base CDR3 DNA is kept, in frame starting at base 1. CDR1 and CDR2 were assigned from the germline V gene as SGHRS and YFSETQ. The junction carries 18 bases between V and J, which are trimmed by 4 bases and 0 bases respectively. Here the sequenced sample was blood, taken before dendritic cell vaccination. This TCR was sampled from a human donor with glioblastoma. The chain is encoded by TRBV5-1 joined to TRBJ2-3; the D gene is perhaps TRBD1, from 6 matching bases. The DNA is TGCGCCAGCAGCCCTGGGGGCACAGGGCGTAGCACAGATACGCAGTATTTT. The resulting protein is CASSPGGTGRSTDTQYF.